This T cell receptor beta chain comes out of a study of CD8+ T cells in alopecia areata. The CDR3 is 15 residues long. Germline V CDR1 and CDR2: SGHVS, FNYEAQ. The V and J ends lost 5 bases and 4 bases respectively, with 17 bases between them. RNA was extracted and reverse transcribed into cDNA as the sequencing template. TCRdb keeps only in-frame clones here, not all; method: immunoSEQ multiplex PCR. The table shows roughly 200,000 clones, with approximately 53% occurring only once. Sequencing was done on a sample of CD8+ T cells sorted from blood. The V and J genes are TRBV7-6 and TRBJ2-5; D is tentatively TRBD1 or TRBD2 (6 bases each). The receptor was isolated from a human donor in good health. The CDR3 sequence: CASSLLGGSGETQYF. The DNA of the CDR3 is TGTGCCAGCAGCCTCCTAGGGGGGTCTGGAGAGACCCAGTACTTC.